This entry features one TCR beta chain sequence. As processed by the authors: Reference gene primer amplification yielded estimated nucleated cell counts. Data came from immunoSEQ multiplex PCR; TCRdb stores just in-frame clones and leaves some out. D and trimming were read from the DNA, whereas the V and J calls and clone size are those reported in that table. The sample lists over 60,000 clones; 80% to 95% were seen once. The sample originates from a study of blood T cell repertoires in COVID-19. Across the study: Spain, Italy and the United States supplied samples that represented acute and convalescent COVID-19.

In germline, CDR1 is DFQATT, CDR2 SNEGSKA (reference sequence). CDR3 length equals 13 residues. V lost 4 bases, J lost 5 bases, and 7 bases stayed unmatched. The J gene is TRBJ1-1, the V gene TRBV20-1, with 7 positions matching TRBD1. This receptor was identified in a human donor in a cohort sampled during active COVID-19. The sample taken for sequencing was peripheral blood. The DNA for the CDR3 is TGCAGTGCTATTGACAGGGTGGGTACTGAAGCTTTCTTT. Protein sequence: CSAIDRVGTEAFF.